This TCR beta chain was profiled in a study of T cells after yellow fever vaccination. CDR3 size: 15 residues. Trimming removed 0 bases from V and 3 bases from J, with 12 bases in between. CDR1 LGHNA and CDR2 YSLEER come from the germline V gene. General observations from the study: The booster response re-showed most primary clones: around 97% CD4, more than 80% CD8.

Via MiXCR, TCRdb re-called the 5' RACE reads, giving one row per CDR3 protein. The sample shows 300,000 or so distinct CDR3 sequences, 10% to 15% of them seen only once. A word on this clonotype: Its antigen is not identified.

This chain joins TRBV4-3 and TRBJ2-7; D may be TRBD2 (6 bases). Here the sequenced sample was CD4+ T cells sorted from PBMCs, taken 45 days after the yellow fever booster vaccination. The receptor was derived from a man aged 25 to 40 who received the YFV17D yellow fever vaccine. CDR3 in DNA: TGCGCCAGCAGCCAAGATCATCGCGGGGACTACGAGCAGTACTTC. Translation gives CASSQDHRGDYEQYF.